The clone carrying this TCR beta chain was counted only a few times. Its specificity is unknown. TCRdb re-called the RT-PCR reads with MiXCR, one entry per CDR3 protein. The sample carries about 620,000 distinct CDR3 sequences, 10% to 15% recorded once. This record belongs to a study of response to subunit inactivated influenza vaccine. General observations from the study: Researchers suggested that each seasonal influenza vaccination recruits few new T cells.

The TCR was taken from a man in his fifties or sixties who received an inactivated influenza vaccine. Sequencing was performed on PBMCs from blood, taken on the day of vaccination.

The CDR3 nucleotides read TGCAGCGTCACTCTTCCTAGCGGCGAGCAGTACTTC. This codes for CSVTLPSGEQYF. The chain carries TRBV29-1 and TRBJ2-7; 7 bases fit TRBD2. The V segment lost 6 bases and the J segment 6 bases; nucleotides outside the gene matches: 8. The CDR3 length is 12 residues. Germline CDR1 is SQVTM and CDR2 is ANQGSEA.